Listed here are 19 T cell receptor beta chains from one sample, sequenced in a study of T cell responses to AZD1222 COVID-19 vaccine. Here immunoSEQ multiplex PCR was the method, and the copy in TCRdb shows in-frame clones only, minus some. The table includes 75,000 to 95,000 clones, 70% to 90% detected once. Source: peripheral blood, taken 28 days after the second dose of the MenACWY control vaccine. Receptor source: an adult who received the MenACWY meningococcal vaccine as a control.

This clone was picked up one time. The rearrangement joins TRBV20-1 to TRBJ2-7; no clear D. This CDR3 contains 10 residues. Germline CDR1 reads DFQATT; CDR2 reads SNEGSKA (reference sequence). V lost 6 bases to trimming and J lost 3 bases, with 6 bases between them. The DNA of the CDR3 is TGCAGTGCAGGTCGCTACGAGCAGTACTTC. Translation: CSAGRYEQYF.

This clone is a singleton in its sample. CDR3 coding DNA: TGCGCCAGCAGAAACGGACAGGGGGAGTACAATGAGCAGTTCTTC. It specifies CASRNGQGEYNEQFF. The chain uses TRBV5-1 and TRBJ2-1; 10 positions match TRBD1. Trimming removed 5 bases from V and 4 bases from J; junction bases left unmatched: 6. Germline V gives CDR1 SGHRS, CDR2 YFSETQ. The CDR3 is 15 amino acids.

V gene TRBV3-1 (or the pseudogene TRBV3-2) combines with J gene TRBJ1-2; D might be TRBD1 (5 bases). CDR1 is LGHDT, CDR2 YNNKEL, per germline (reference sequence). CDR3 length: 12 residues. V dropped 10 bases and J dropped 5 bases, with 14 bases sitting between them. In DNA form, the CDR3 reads TGTGCCACCTCCGGGACCTCTTATGGCTACACCTTC. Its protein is CATSGTSYGYTF.

The DNA for the CDR3 is TGTGCCACCAGCAGAGATCGGGGACAGGGACGACGGAGTGGCTACACCTTC. Protein sequence: CATSRDRGQGRRSGYTF. This chain joins TRBV15 and TRBJ1-2, with 9 nucleotides matching TRBD1. The ends lost 0 bases at V and 7 bases at J; junction bases unmatched: 12. The germline V gene has CDR1 LNHNV and CDR2 YYDKDF (reference sequence). The CDR3 is 17 amino acids.

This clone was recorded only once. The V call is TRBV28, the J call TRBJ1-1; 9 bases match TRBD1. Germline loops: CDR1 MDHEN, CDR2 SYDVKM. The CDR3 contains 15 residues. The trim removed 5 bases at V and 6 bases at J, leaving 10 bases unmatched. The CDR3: CASSLDRTGAPEAFF. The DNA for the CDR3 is TGTGCCAGCAGTCTAGATAGGACAGGGGCCCCTGAAGCTTTCTTT.

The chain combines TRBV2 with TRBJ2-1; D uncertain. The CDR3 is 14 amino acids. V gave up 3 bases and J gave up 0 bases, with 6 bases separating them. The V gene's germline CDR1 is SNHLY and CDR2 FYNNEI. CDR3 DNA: TGTGCCAGCAGTGAGGGAAGCTCCTACAATGAGCAGTTCTTC. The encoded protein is CASSEGSSYNEQFF. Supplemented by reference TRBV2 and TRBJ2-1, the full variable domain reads EPEVTQTPSHQVTQMGQEVILRCVPISNHLYFYWYRQILGQKVEFLVSFYNNEISEKSEIFDDQFSVERPDGSNFTLKIRSTKLEDSAMYFCASSEGSSYNEQFFGPGTRLTVL.

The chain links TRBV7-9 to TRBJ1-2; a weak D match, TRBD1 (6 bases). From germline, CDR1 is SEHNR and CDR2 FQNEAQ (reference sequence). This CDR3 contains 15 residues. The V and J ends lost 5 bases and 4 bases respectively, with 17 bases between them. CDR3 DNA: TGTGCCAGCAGCCGACCGGACAGTCTAAGCTATGGCTACACCTTC. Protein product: CASSRPDSLSYGYTF. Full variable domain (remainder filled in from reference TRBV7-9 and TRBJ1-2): DTGVSQNPRHKITKRGQNVTFRCDPISEHNRLYWYRQTLGQGPEFLTYFQNEAQLEKSRLLSDRFSAERPKGSFSTLEIQRTEQGDSAMYLCASSRPDSLSYGYTFGSGTRLTVV.

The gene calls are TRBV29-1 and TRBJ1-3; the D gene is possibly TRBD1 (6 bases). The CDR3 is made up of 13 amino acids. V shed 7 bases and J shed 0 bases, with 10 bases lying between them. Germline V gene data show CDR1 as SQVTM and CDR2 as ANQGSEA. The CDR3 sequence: CSAQGFSGNTIYF. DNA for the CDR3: TGCAGCGCTCAGGGGTTCTCTGGAAACACCATATATTTT.

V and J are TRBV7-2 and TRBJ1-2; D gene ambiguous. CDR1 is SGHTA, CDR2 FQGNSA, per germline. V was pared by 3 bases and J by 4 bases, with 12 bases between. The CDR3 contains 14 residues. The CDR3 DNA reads TGTGCCAGCAGCTTGGCCGGCCCGAGCTATGGCTACACCTTC. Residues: CASSLAGPSYGYTF.

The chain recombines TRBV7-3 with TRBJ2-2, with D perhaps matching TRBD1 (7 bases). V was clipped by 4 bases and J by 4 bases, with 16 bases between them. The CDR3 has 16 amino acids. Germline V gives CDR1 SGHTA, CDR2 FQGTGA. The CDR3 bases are TGTGCCAGCAGCTCGACAGGGCCGCGGGGCACCGGGGAGCTGTTTTTT. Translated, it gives CASSSTGPRGTGELFF. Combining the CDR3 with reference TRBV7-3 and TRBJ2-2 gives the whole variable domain GAGVSQTPSNKVTEKGKYVELRCDPISGHTALYWYRQSLGQGPEFLIYFQGTGAADDSGLPNDRFFAVRPEGSVSTLKIQRTERGDSAVYLCASSSTGPRGTGELFFGEGSRLTVL.

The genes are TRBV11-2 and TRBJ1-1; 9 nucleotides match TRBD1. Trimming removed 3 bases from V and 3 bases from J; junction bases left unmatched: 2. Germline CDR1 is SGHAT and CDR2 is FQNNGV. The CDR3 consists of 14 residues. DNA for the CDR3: TGTGCCAGCAGCTTGGGACAGGGATACACTGAAGCTTTCTTT. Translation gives CASSLGQGYTEAFF.

CDR3 residues: CASSLGTGGYNEQFF. The CDR3 nucleotides read TGTGCCAGCAGCTTGGGGACAGGGGGCTACAATGAGCAGTTCTTC. The genes are TRBV5-4 and TRBJ2-1, with 10 bases fitting TRBD1. This CDR3 is 15 amino acids long. Germline CDR1 is SGHNT and CDR2 is YYREEE (reference sequence). With V trimmed by 0 bases and J by 3 bases, 0 bases remained unmatched.

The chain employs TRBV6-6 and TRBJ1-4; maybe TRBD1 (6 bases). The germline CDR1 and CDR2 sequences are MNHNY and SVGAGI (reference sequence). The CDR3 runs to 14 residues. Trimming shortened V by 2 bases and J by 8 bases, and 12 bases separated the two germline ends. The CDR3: CASSYGGQQEKLFF. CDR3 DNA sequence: TGTGCCAGCAGTTACGGGGGGCAACAGGAAAAACTGTTTTTT.

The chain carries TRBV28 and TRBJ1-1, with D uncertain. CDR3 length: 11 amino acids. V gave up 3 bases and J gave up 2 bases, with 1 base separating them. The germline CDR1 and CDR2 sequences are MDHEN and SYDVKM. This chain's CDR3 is CASSFNTEAFF. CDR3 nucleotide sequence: TGTGCCAGCAGTTTTAACACTGAAGCTTTCTTT.

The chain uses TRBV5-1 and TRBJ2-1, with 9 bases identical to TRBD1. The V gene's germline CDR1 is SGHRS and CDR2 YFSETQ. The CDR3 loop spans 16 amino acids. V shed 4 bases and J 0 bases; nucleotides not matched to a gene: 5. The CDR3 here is CASSRRDRASYNEQFF. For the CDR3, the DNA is TGCGCCAGCAGCCGAAGGGACAGGGCCTCCTACAATGAGCAGTTCTTC.

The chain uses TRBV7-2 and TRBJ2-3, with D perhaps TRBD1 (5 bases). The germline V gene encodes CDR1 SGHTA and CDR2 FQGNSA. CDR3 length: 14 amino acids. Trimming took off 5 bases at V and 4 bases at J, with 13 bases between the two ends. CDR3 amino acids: CASSLTTGPDTQYF. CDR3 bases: TGTGCCAGCAGCCTAACTACAGGCCCAGATACGCAGTATTTT.

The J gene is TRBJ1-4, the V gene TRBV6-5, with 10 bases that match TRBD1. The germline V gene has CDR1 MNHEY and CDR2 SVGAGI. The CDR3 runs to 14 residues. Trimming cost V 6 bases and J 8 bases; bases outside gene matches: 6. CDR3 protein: CASSPDRGREKLFF. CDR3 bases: TGTGCCAGCAGCCCCGACAGGGGGCGCGAAAAACTGTTTTTT.

CDR3 sequence (DNA): TGTGCCAGCAGGGTACTGGGGGGGAACACTGAAGCTTTCTTT. Translating it yields CASRVLGGNTEAFF. J is TRBJ1-1 and V is TRBV7-9; D may be TRBD1 (5 bases). This CDR3 comprises 14 residues. V gave up 6 bases and J gave up 1 base, with 12 bases separating them. Germline values: CDR1 SEHNR, CDR2 FQNEAQ (reference sequence).

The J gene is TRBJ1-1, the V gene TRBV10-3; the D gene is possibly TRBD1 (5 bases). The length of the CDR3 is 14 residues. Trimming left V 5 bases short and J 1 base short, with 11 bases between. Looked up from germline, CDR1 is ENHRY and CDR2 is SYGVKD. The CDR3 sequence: CAISLKQENTEAFF. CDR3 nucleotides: TGTGCCATCAGTTTGAAACAGGAGAACACTGAAGCTTTCTTT.